Listed below are T cell receptor beta chains from one sample, sequenced in a study of response to subunit inactivated influenza vaccine. TCRdb redid the calling of the RT-PCR reads with MiXCR, one entry per CDR3 protein. The sample records over 150,000 distinct CDR3 sequences, about 11% being singletons. The source was non-naive T cells sorted from PBMCs, collected 45 days after vaccination. These receptors all stem from a man in his forties or fifties who received an inactivated influenza vaccine. Both conserved end residues are part of each CDR3. D genes are given only for firm matches. Clone sizes are given selectively: once, few, many, or a class where the clone is expanded.

clone_size j_call v_call d_call cdr3_aa cdr3_nt
many TRBJ1-5 TRBV30 NA CAWSAPRGPQHF TGTGCCTGGAGTGCCCCCCGTGGGCCCCAGCATTTT
few TRBJ2-7 TRBV3-1 NA CASSQVEGTQQYF TGTGCCAGCAGCCAAGTCGAGGGTACCCAGCAGTACTTC
NA TRBJ2-1 TRBV9 NA CASSVEVRGNEQFF TGTGCCAGCAGCGTAGAGGTTAGGGGAAATGAGCAGTTCTTC
few TRBJ2-7 TRBV19 NA CASSIGDIGEQYF TGTGCCAGTAGTATTGGGGACATCGGCGAGCAGTACTTC
few TRBJ2-1 TRBV29-1 NA CSRIYLDEKTYNEQFF TGCAGTCGGATCTACCTAGACGAAAAAACCTACAATGAGCAGTTCTTC
few TRBJ1-6 TRBV7-2 NA CASSLDGTQISPLHF TGTGCCAGCAGCTTAGACGGGACCCAAATTTCACCCCTCCACTTT
few TRBJ2-7 TRBV12-3/TRBV12-4 NA CASSFAQGGEQYF TGTGCCAGCAGTTTCGCCCAGGGGGGCGAGCAGTACTTC
NA TRBJ2-7 TRBV29-1 TRBD1 CSVRQGAAGRSYEQYF TGCAGCGTGCGACAGGGGGCTGCTGGGAGGTCCTACGAGCAGTACTTC
few TRBJ2-1 TRBV5-6 NA CASTLRDSHNEQFF TGTGCCAGCACCCTCAGGGATAGCCACAATGAGCAGTTCTTC
NA TRBJ2-1 TRBV2 NA CASVSGRYYNEQFF TGTGCCAGCGTTAGCGGACGTTACTACAATGAGCAGTTCTTC
few TRBJ2-5 TRBV7-7 NA CASSLAGLEETQYF TGTGCCAGCAGCTTAGCGGGGCTTGAAGAGACCCAGTACTTC
few TRBJ2-7 TRBV20-1 TRBD1 CSAITGVGYEQYF TGCAGTGCCATTACAGGGGTTGGTTACGAGCAGTACTTC
few TRBJ2-7 TRBV28 TRBD2 CASSTDSREGSYEQYF TGTGCCAGCAGTACCGATTCGAGGGAGGGCTCCTACGAGCAGTACTTC
many TRBJ1-5 TRBV5-1 NA CASSLGQGLNQPQHF TGCGCCAGCAGCTTGGGGCAGGGGCTAAATCAGCCCCAGCATTTT
few TRBJ1-5 TRBV20-1 NA CSARWGAGGANQPQHF TGCAGTGCTAGGTGGGGGGCCGGGGGCGCGAATCAGCCCCAGCATTTT
many TRBJ1-1 TRBV7-9 NA CASSPPIMATEAFF TGTGCCAGCAGCCCCCCCATTATGGCCACTGAAGCTTTCTTT
NA TRBJ2-2 TRBV20-1 NA CSAIQGNTGELFF TGCAGTGCTATACAGGGGAACACCGGGGAGCTGTTTTTT
NA TRBJ2-7 TRBV3-1 NA CASSQGSGKYEQYF TGTGCCAGCAGCCAAGGATCAGGAAAGTACGAGCAGTACTTC
few TRBJ2-7 TRBV20-1 TRBD1 CSARVGGGSYEQYF TGCAGTGCTAGAGTAGGGGGCGGGTCCTACGAGCAGTACTTC
many TRBJ2-1 TRBV27 NA CASSQKTSSYNEQFF TGTGCCAGCAGCCAAAAAACTAGCTCCTACAATGAGCAGTTCTTC
NA TRBJ2-5 TRBV20-1 NA CSARDHRLSETQYF TGCAGTGCTAGAGATCATAGGTTATCAGAGACCCAGTACTTC
NA TRBJ2-6 TRBV19 NA CASRTGTAPGANVLTF TGTGCCAGTCGTACAGGGACGGCTCCTGGGGCCAACGTCCTGACTTTC
few TRBJ2-5 TRBV14 NA CASSRHLYQETQYF TGTGCCAGCAGCCGACACCTGTACCAAGAGACCCAGTACTTC